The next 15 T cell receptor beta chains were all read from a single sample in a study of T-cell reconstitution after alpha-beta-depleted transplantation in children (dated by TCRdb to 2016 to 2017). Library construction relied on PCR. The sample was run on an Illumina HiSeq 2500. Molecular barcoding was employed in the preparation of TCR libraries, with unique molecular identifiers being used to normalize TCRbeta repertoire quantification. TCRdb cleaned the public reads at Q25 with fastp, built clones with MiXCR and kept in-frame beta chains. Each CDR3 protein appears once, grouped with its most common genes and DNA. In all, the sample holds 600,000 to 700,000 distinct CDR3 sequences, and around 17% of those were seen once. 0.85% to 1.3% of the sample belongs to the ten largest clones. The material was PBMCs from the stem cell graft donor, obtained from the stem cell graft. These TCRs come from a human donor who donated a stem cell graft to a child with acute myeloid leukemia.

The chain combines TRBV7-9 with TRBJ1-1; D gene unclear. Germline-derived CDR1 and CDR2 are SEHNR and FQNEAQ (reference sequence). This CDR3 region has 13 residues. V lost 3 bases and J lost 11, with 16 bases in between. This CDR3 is CASSFINPEDAFF. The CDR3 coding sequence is TGTGCCAGCAGCTTTATCAACCCAGAGGACGCTTTCTTT.

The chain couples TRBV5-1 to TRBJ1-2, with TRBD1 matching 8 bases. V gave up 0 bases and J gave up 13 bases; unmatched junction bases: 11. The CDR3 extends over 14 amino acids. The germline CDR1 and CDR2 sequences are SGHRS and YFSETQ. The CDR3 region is CASSLGQGLSLGTF. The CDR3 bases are TGCGCCAGCAGCTTGGGACAGGGGCTTTCTCTTGGCACCTTC.

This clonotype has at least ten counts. The CDR3 reads CSASYVGTDTQYF. As DNA, the CDR3 is TGCAGTGCTAGTTACGTCGGCACAGATACGCAGTATTTT. The rearrangement uses TRBV20-1 and TRBJ2-3, with D unresolved. The CDR3 extends over 13 amino acids. The germline V gene has CDR1 DFQATT and CDR2 SNEGSKA (reference sequence). Trimming removed 3 bases at V and 1 base at J, with 8 bases between.

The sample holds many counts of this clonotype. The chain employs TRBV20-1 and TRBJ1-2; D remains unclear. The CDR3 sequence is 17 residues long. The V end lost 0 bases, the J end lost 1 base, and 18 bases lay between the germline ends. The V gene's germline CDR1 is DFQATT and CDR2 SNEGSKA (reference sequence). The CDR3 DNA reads TGCAGTGCTAGAGATAGGGTGGACCCAACTTATAACTATGGCTACACCTTC. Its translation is CSARDRVDPTYNYGYTF.

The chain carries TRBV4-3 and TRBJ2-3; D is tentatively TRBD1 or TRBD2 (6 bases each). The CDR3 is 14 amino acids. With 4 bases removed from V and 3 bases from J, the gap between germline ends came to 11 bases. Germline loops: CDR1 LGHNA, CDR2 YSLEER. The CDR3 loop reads CASSREGGTDTQYF. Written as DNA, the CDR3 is TGCGCCAGCAGCCGCGAGGGGGGTACAGATACGCAGTATTTT.

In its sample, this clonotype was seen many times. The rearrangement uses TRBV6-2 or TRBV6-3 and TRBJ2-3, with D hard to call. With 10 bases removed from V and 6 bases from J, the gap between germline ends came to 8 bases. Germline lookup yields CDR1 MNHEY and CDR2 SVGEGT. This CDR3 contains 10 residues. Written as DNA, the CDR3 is TGTGCCACCGGACGGGATACGCAGTATTTT. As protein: CATGRDTQYF.

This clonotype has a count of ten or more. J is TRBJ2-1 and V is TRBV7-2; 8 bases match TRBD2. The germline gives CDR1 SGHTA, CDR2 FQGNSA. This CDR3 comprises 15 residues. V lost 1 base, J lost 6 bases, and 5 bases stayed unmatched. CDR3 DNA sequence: TGTGCCAGCAGCTTAGACGGGGGGGGCCGCAATGAGCAGTTCTTC. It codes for CASSLDGGGRNEQFF.

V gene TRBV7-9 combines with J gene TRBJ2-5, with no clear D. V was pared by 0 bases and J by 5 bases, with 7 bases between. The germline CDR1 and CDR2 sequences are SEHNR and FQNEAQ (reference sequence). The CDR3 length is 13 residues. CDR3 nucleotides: TGTGCCAGCAGCTTAGCGAACATGGAGACCCAGTACTTC. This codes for CASSLANMETQYF.

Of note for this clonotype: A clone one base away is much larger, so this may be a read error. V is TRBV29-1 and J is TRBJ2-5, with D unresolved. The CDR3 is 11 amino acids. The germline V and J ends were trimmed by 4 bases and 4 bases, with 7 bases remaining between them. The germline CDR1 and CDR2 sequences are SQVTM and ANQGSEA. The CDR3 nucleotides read TGCAGCGTTGGATTCGGAGAGACCCAGTACTTC. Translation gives CSVGFGETQYF.

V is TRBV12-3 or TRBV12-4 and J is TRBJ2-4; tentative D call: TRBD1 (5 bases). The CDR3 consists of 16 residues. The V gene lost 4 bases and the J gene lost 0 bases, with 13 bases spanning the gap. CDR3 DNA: TGTGCCAGCAGTTCTTCAGGGCGGAAAGCCAAAAACATTCAGTACTTC. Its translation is CASSSSGRKAKNIQYF.

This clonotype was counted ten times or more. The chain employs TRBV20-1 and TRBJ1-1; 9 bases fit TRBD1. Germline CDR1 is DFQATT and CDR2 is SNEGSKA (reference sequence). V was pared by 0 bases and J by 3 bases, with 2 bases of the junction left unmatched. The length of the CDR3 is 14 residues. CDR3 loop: CSARETGGDTEAFF. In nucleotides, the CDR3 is TGCAGTGCTAGAGAGACAGGGGGAGACACTGAAGCTTTCTTT.

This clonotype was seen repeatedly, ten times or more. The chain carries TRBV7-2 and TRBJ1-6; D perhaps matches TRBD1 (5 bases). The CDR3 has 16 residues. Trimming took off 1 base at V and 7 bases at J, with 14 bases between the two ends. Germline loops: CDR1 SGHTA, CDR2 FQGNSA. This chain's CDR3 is CASSLVGATTNSPLHF. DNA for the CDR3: TGTGCCAGCAGCTTAGTCGGGGCCACTACAAATTCACCCCTCCACTTT. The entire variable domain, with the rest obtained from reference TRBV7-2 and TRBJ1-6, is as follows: GAGVSQSPSNKVTEKGKDVELRCDPISGHTALYWYRQSLGQGLEFLIYFQGNSAPDKSGLPSDRFSAERTGGSVSTLTIQRTQQEDSAVYLCASSLVGATTNSPLHFGNGTRLTVT.

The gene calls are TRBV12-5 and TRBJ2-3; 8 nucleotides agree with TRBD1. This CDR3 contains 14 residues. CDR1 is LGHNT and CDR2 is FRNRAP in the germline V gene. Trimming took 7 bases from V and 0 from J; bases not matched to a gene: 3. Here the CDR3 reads CASARDRSTDTQYF. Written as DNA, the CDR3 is TGTGCTAGTGCCCGGGACAGGAGCACAGATACGCAGTATTTT.

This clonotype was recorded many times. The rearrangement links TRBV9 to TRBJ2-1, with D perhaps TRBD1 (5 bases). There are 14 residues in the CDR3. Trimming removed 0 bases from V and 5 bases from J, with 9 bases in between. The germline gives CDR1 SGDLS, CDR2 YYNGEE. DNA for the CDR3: TGTGCCAGCAGCGTAGAAGGGGAACACAATGAGCAGTTCTTC. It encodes CASSVEGEHNEQFF.

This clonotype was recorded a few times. The CDR3, as DNA: TGTGCCAGCTCACCAGATCACTACAGGGTCGGCGAGCAGTACGTC. Translating it yields CASSPDHYRVGEQYV. The chain combines TRBV18 with TRBJ2-7; a possible D gene is TRBD1 (6 bases). CDR3 length: 15 residues. Per germline, CDR1 KGHSH and CDR2 LQKENI. V was clipped by 2 bases and J by 6 bases, with 17 bases between them.